This T cell receptor (beta chain) was documented in a study of cytomegalovirus exposure and HLA in healthy donors. Findings of the study overall: In a later analysis, specific HLA alleles were associated with around 17,000 TCR beta sequences at a 0.05 false discovery rate.

CDR3 length: 13 amino acids. Germline V gene lookup returns CDR1 SGHDT and CDR2 YYEEEE. V lost 0 bases, J lost 5 bases, and 8 bases lay in between. 60 Vbeta and 13 Jbeta primers were used in PCR. TCRdb's copy holds only in-frame clones and misses some; the assay was immunoSEQ multiplex PCR. This table has 150,000 to 200,000 clones, about 75% appearing once. This clone has just a few counts. What it binds is unknown. The genes are TRBV5-6 and TRBJ2-5; the D is unclear. This clonotype was sampled from a woman aged 50 to 65 in good health and CMV-seropositive. Sequencing was performed on PBMCs. CDR3 sequence: CASSLVVLETQYF. The CDR3 DNA reads TGTGCCAGCAGCTTGGTTGTCCTGGAGACCCAGTACTTC.